This entry is about one T cell receptor (beta chain). Its antigen is still unknown. The source of the sample is a study of T cell responses to AZD1222 COVID-19 vaccine. On the study more broadly: Second-dose intervals near 4 or 12 weeks were combined. General study findings and limits: With dominance at 160-218 and 743-854, vaccine-associated CD4 TCRs spanned spike.

The CDR3 consists of 12 residues. Trimming left V 2 bases short and J 0 bases short, with 4 bases between. CDR1 and CDR2 from the germline V gene are SQVTM and ANQGSEA. Using immunoSEQ multiplex PCR, the repertoire was profiled, and TCRdb retains in-frame clones only, with some absent. The sample has about 96,000 clones, 80% to 90% seen once. The sequences come from peripheral blood, collected on day 0 of AZD1222 vaccination. The origin of this receptor is an adult in good health. This chain connects TRBV29-1 to TRBJ1-1; D call uncertain. The CDR3: CSVERLNTEAFF. In DNA, the CDR3 is TGCAGCGTTGAAAGGCTGAACACTGAAGCTTTCTTT.